This T cell receptor beta chain is drawn from a study of T cell changes during pregnancy in multiple sclerosis. The count of this clone is one. Measured with immunoSEQ multiplex PCR; TCRdb has only the in-frame clones, and not every one. The sample lists about 35,000 clones, roughly 90% occurring once. Trimming cost V 0 bases and J 7 bases; bases outside gene matches: 9. CDR1 MNHEY and CDR2 SMNVEV come from the germline V gene (reference sequence). The CDR3 is 18 amino acids. Source: CD4+ T cells from peripheral blood mononuclear cells, taken in the second trimester of pregnancy. This receptor was identified in a female donor with multiple sclerosis, enrolled in a pregnancy study. This rearrangement joins TRBV27 to TRBJ2-1, with 13 bases that match TRBD2. The CDR3 nucleotides read TGTGCCAGCAGTTTATCTCTAGGCGGGACTAGCGGGATTAATGAGCAGTTCTTC. Translating it yields CASSLSLGGTSGINEQFF.